This note documents a single TCR beta chain sequence. Antigen: not known. Profiling relied on immunoSEQ multiplex PCR, and the TCRdb table lists in-frame clones only, not all of them. The sample includes 90,000 to 95,000 clones, approximately 95% seen only once; the top ten take about 0.5%. The CDR3 has 13 residues. CDR1 is GTSNPN and CDR2 is SVGIG in the germline V gene (reference sequence). Trimming removed 4 bases at V and 4 bases at J, with 14 bases between. The data originate from a study of graft-versus-host responses after intestinal transplantation. At the level of the study: Recipients were all induced with anti-thymocyte globulin, then given tacrolimus and steroids for about 3 years. Study-wide points: GvH clones appeared in recipient marrow, some first in ileum or blood. Elevated graft-versus-host to host-versus-graft clonal ratios in allografts were recorded for patients with graft-donor T cell macrochimerism. Early post-transplant declines in HvG were associated with peak levels of circulating GvH clones.

The TCR comes from a human donor who received an intestinal transplant. The input for sequencing was unstimulated CD8+ T cells sorted from spleen or lymph node cells, taken before intestinal transplant. V gene TRBV30 combines with J gene TRBJ2-7; D is unclear. Written as DNA, the CDR3 is TGTGCCTGGACCCCGCAGGTAACATACGAGCAGTACTTC. Translating gives CAWTPQVTYEQYF.